The rows below give T cell receptor beta chains drawn from one sample of a study of control samples from healthy donors and cancer patients. Repertoires were generated with immunoSEQ multiplex PCR, while TCRdb's copy carries only in-frame clones and drops some. Of approximately 70,000 clones listed, nearly 85% are singletons. Sample: blood. Receptors originate from a man between 60 and 75 years old in good health. Each CDR3 is given with its conserved first and last residue. The D gene is left open where the match is weak. Some rows mark clone size as missing; the rest say once, few, many or name a class of expanded clone.

V: TRBV27; J: TRBJ1-2; D: TRBD1; size: NA; CDR3: CASRDRGLHYGYTF; DNA: TGTGCCAGCAGGGACAGGGGGCTGCACTATGGCTACACCTTC
V: TRBV6-6; J: TRBJ2-2; D: NA; size: NA; CDR3: CASIRTGNTGELFF; DNA: TGTGCCAGCATCCGAACAGGGAACACCGGGGAGCTGTTTTTT
V: TRBV12-3/TRBV12-4; J: TRBJ1-2; D: NA; size: once; CDR3: CASSPGSLAGYTF; DNA: TGTGCCAGCAGCCCCGGCAGCCTGGCGGGCTACACCTTC
V: TRBV27; J: TRBJ2-3; D: NA; size: NA; CDR3: CASSSKSSTDTQYF; DNA: TGTGCCAGCAGTTCCAAGTCTAGCACAGATACGCAGTATTTT
V: TRBV6-6; J: TRBJ2-4; D: NA; size: NA; CDR3: CATRGARLAKNIQYF; DNA: TGTGCCACCAGGGGGGCGCGTCTAGCCAAAAACATTCAGTACTTC
V: TRBV25-1; J: TRBJ1-4; D: NA; size: NA; CDR3: CAGRGYEKLFF; DNA: TGTGCCGGCAGGGGTTATGAAAAACTGTTTTTT
V: TRBV12-3/TRBV12-4; J: TRBJ2-3; D: NA; size: NA; CDR3: CASSVLSNTQYF; DNA: TGTGCCAGCAGCGTTCTCTCAAATACGCAGTATTTT
V: TRBV4-3; J: TRBJ2-3; D: NA; size: NA; CDR3: CASSQDRSRVDTQYF; DNA: TGCGCCAGCAGCCAAGATCGCTCGAGGGTGGATACGCAGTATTTT
V: TRBV18; J: TRBJ2-5; D: NA; size: NA; CDR3: CASSPTGLLETQYF; DNA: TGTGCCAGCTCGCCAACAGGGCTGTTAGAGACCCAGTACTTC
V: TRBV13; J: TRBJ1-3; D: TRBD1; size: few; CDR3: CASSPDRVSGNTIYF; DNA: TGTGCCAGCAGCCCCGACAGGGTGTCTGGAAACACCATATATTTT
V: TRBV7-9; J: TRBJ1-1; D: NA; size: NA; CDR3: CASRPQWDEAFF; DNA: TGTGCCAGCAGACCCCAGTGGGACGAAGCTTTCTTT
V: TRBV7-3; J: TRBJ2-2; D: TRBD1; size: NA; CDR3: CASSLGQAGELFF; DNA: TGTGCCAGCAGCTTAGGACAGGCCGGGGAGCTGTTTTTT
V: TRBV10-3; J: TRBJ1-5; D: NA; size: few; CDR3: CAISRVAANQPQHF; DNA: TGTGCCATCAGCAGGGTGGCTGCTAATCAGCCCCAGCATTTT